These T cell receptor beta chains were read from a single sample in a study of OX40 agonist ivuxolimab in advanced cancers. Measured with immunoSEQ multiplex PCR; TCRdb has only the in-frame clones, and not every one. The sample contains tens of thousands of clones, roughly 80% of which appear only once. The starting material was CD4+ or CD8+ T cells sorted from blood, obtained in a trial of the OX40 agonist ivuxolimab. Source of these receptors: an adult with an advanced solid tumor such as melanoma, head and neck, liver or kidney cancer. The CDR3 runs from the conserved cysteine through the conserved F or W. A D gene is named only where the DNA matches it firmly. Clone size is shown for a subset of rows, as once, few, many or a class of expanded clone.

>-|TRBJ1-3|16|TRBD1|TRBV5-4
TGTGCCAGCAGCTTGGGGGACAGGGGGACAGGAAACACCATATATTTT
CASSLGDRGTGNTIYF
>-|TRBJ2-6|14|TRBD1|TRBV19
TGTGCCACCAAGACAGGGGCCGGGGCCAACGTCCTGACTTTC
CATKTGAGANVLTF
>-|TRBJ1-1|15|-|TRBV5-4
TGTGCCAGCAGCCCCAGACAGACACTGAACACTGAAGCTTTCTTT
CASSPRQTLNTEAFF
>few|TRBJ1-1|10|-|TRBV20-1
TGCAGTGTACCCGGGACTGAAGCTTTCTTT
CSVPGTEAFF
>-|TRBJ2-5|13|-|TRBV19
TGTGCCAGTAGGGGCGGGCCGGTGGAGACCCAGTACTTC
CASRGGPVETQYF
>-|TRBJ2-7|11|-|TRBV1
TGCACCAGCAGCCAAGTGTACGAGCAGTACTTC
CTSSQVYEQYF
>once|TRBJ2-2|16|TRBD2|TRBV11-2
TGTGCCAGCACCCTTCGGACTAGCGTCGGCACCGGGGAGCTGTTTTTT
CASTLRTSVGTGELFF
>-|TRBJ1-1|16|TRBD1|TRBV19
TGTGCCAGTAGTGTCCGGGACAGGGGATGGAACACTGAAGCTTTCTTT
CASSVRDRGWNTEAFF
>-|TRBJ1-1|16|-|TRBV18
TGTGCCAGCTCACCGACCGGGACATCTCTTTACACTGAAGCTTTCTTT
CASSPTGTSLYTEAFF
>-|TRBJ1-2|12|-|TRBV6-5
TGTGCCAGCAAAGACTACTCCTATGGCTACACCTTC
CASKDYSYGYTF
>-|TRBJ2-7|13|-|TRBV7-2
TGTGCCAGCAGAATGGGTTGGGGCTACGAGCAGTACTTC
CASRMGWGYEQYF
>few|TRBJ1-2|13|-|TRBV5-4
TGTGCCAGCAGCTTGGAGGCAGAGGATGGCTACACCTTC
CASSLEAEDGYTF
>once|TRBJ1-5|13|-|TRBV7-2
TGTGCCAGCAGCTACAGCTACAATCAGCCCCAGCATTTT
CASSYSYNQPQHF
>-|TRBJ1-2|16|TRBD1|TRBV5-5
TGTGCCAGCAGCGCGGGACAGGGGTTGGGGAACTATGGCTACACCTTC
CASSAGQGLGNYGYTF
>-|TRBJ2-3|14|-|TRBV11-2
TGTGCCAGCAGCTTGGGACCCATCACAGATACGCAGTATTTT
CASSLGPITDTQYF
>-|TRBJ1-6|13|-|TRBV9
TGTGCCAGCAGCGTAGGAGGGTACGAGCCCCTCCACTTT
CASSVGGYEPLHF
>-|TRBJ1-5|15|TRBD1|TRBV4-3
TGCGCCAGCAGCCCTACAGGGGAGGGTGCTCAGCCCCAGCATTTT
CASSPTGEGAQPQHF
>-|TRBJ1-6|15|TRBD1|TRBV6-5
TGTGCCAGCAACCCCGACAGGGTCTACAATTCACCCCTCCACTTT
CASNPDRVYNSPLHF
>few|TRBJ1-3|14|-|TRBV14
TGTGCCAGCAGCCAGACAGGAGCTGGAAACACCATATATTTT
CASSQTGAGNTIYF
>-|TRBJ2-3|12|-|TRBV5-1
TGCGCCACCTCAGGAGACACAGATACGCAGTATTTT
CATSGDTDTQYF
>-|TRBJ1-5|15|-|TRBV7-9
TGTGCCAGCAGCTTAGCCGAGGGTAGCAATCAGCCCCAGCATTTT
CASSLAEGSNQPQHF
>-|TRBJ1-5|15|-|TRBV5-6
TGTGCCAGCAGCTTGTACGGGTCCGACAATCAGCCCCAGCATTTT
CASSLYGSDNQPQHF
>-|TRBJ2-1|15|TRBD2|TRBV7-2
TGTGCCAGCAGCCCACAGACTAGCGCGAACAATGAGCAGTTCTTC
CASSPQTSANNEQFF
>-|TRBJ1-1|15|-|TRBV5-6
TGTGCCAGCAGCTTGGTTGGGGGGCGATTCACTGAAGCTTTCTTT
CASSLVGGRFTEAFF
>-|TRBJ2-3|16|-|TRBV4-2
TGTGCCAGCAGCCCGAGTAGCGCTGACTTCACAGATACGCAGTATTTT
CASSPSSADFTDTQYF
>-|TRBJ2-1|12|-|TRBV28
TGTGCCAGCAGTTTACATCCCGGCGAGCAGTTCTTC
CASSLHPGEQFF
>-|TRBJ2-7|15|TRBD2|TRBV6-5
TGTGCCATTGGACTAGCGGGGGGAAGCTCCTACGAGCAGTACTTC
CAIGLAGGSSYEQYF
>-|TRBJ2-4|19|TRBD2|TRBV10-1
TGCGCCAGCAGTGAGTCGAAGGCTAGCGGGGACCTAGCCAAAAACATTCAGTACTTC
CASSESKASGDLAKNIQYF
>once|TRBJ2-1|15|TRBD1|TRBV5-4
TGTGCCAGCAGCGGAATCACAGGGGCCTACAATGGGCAGTTCTTC
CASSGITGAYNGQFF
>-|TRBJ2-5|16|-|TRBV12-5
TGTGCTAGTGCGGGTGGGGGCGCCGGACTTGTAGAGACCCAGTACTTC
CASAGGGAGLVETQYF
>-|TRBJ1-4|14|TRBD1|TRBV5-6
TGTGCCAGCAGCCATAGGGGGCTTGGCGAAAAACTGTTTTTT
CASSHRGLGEKLFF
>-|TRBJ1-4|14|-|TRBV6-5
TGTGCCAGCAGTTGGGGTGCAACTAATGAAAAACTGTTTTTT
CASSWGATNEKLFF
>-|TRBJ1-2|16|TRBD1|TRBV4-3
TGCGCCAGCAGCCAGGGAAGATCAGGGGGCGCGCATGGCTACACCTTC
CASSQGRSGGAHGYTF
>-|TRBJ1-1|12|-|TRBV28
TGTGCCAGCACGCAGCGAGACAGTGAAGCTTTCTTT
CASTQRDSEAFF
>-|TRBJ1-2|13|-|TRBV29-1
TGCAGCGTCCCATGGGAGGGTAACTATGGCTACACCTTC
CSVPWEGNYGYTF
>once|TRBJ2-2|14|-|TRBV2
TGTGCCAGCATGGGGACGGGAGCTACCGGGGAGCTGTTTTTT
CASMGTGATGELFF
>few|TRBJ2-2|14|-|TRBV29-1
TGCAGCGTTGCAAATCCCCAGGACACCGGGGAGCTGTTTTTT
CSVANPQDTGELFF
>-|TRBJ2-5|13|-|TRBV6-6
TGTGCCAGCAGTTACTACGTCCAAGAGACCCAGTACTTC
CASSYYVQETQYF
>-|TRBJ1-5|15|TRBD1|TRBV7-2
TGTGCCAGCAGCACGGGACAGGGATACGGTCAGCCCCAGCATTTT
CASSTGQGYGQPQHF
>-|TRBJ1-6|18|TRBD1|TRBV28
TGTGCCAGCAGTGCCGGGACAGGGAAAAGCCCCTATAATTCACCCCTCCACTTT
CASSAGTGKSPYNSPLHF
>-|TRBJ2-7|16|-|TRBV7-2
TGTGCCAGCAGCTGGGGGGACCCCGGTTTCGCCTACGAGCAGTACTTC
CASSWGDPGFAYEQYF
>-|TRBJ1-5|15|TRBD1|TRBV28
TGTGCCAGCAAGGCGCCCGGGACAGCCCCTTGGCCCCAGCATTTT
CASKAPGTAPWPQHF
>-|TRBJ2-7|16|-|TRBV5-4
TGTGCCAGCAGCCCCGGGGGTGCCGGGGCTGAATACGAGCAGTACTTC
CASSPGGAGAEYEQYF
>-|TRBJ2-5|15|TRBD1|TRBV5-1
TGCGCCAGCAGCCGGGGACAGGGGTCCCGAGAGACCCAGCACTTC
CASSRGQGSRETQHF
>-|TRBJ2-2|14|-|TRBV15
TGTGCCACCAGCAGAGATTATGGGGATGAGGAGCTGTTTTTT
CATSRDYGDEELFF
>-|TRBJ2-5|15|-|TRBV5-4
TGTGCCAGCAGCTCCCGGACGGAGTACCAAGAGACCCAGTACTTC
CASSSRTEYQETQYF